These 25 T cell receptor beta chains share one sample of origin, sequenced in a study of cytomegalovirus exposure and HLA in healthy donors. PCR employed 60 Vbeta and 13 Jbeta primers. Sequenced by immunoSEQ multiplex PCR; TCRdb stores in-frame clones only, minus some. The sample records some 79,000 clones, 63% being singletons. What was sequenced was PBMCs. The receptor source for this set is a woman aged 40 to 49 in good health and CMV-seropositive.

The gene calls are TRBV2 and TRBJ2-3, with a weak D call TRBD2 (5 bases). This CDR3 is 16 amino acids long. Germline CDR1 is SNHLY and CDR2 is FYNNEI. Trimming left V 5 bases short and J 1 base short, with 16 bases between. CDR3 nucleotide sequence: TGTGCCAGCAGTCGAAGCGGAGGCGCTGGCACAGATACGCAGTATTTT. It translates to CASSRSGGAGTDTQYF. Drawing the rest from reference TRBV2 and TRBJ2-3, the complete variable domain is EPEVTQTPSHQVTQMGQEVILRCVPISNHLYFYWYRQILGQKVEFLVSFYNNEISEKSEIFDDQFSVERPDGSNFTLKIRSTKLEDSAMYFCASSRSGGAGTDTQYFGPGTRLTVL.

The CDR3 reads CASSFSGSPYEQYF. In DNA, the CDR3 is TGTGCCAGCAGCTTTAGCGGGAGTCCCTACGAGCAGTACTTC. This rearrangement joins TRBV7-9 to TRBJ2-7; 9 bases map to TRBD2. Trimming cost V 3 bases and J 2 bases; bases outside gene matches: 2. The germline V gene encodes CDR1 SEHNR and CDR2 FQNEAQ (reference sequence). The length of the CDR3 is 14 residues.

As DNA, the CDR3 is TGTGCCAGCAGCTTGGCAGGGGACCTCTATTACGAGCAGTACTTC. This encodes CASSLAGDLYYEQYF. The rearrangement joins TRBV5-5 to TRBJ2-7; TRBD1 might be the D (6 bases). Germline V gene data show CDR1 as SGHKS and CDR2 as YYEKEE (reference sequence). There are 15 residues in the CDR3. The V and J ends lost 0 bases and 4 bases respectively, with 14 bases between them.

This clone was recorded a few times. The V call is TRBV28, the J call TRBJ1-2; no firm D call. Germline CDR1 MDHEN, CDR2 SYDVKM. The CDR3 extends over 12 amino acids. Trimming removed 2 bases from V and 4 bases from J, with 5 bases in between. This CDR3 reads CASSLTSYGYTF. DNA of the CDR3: TGTGCCAGCAGTTTAACCAGCTATGGCTACACCTTC.

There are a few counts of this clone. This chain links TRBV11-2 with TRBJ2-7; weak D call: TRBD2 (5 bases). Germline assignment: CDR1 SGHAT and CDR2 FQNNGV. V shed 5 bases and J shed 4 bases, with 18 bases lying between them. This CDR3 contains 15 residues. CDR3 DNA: TGTGCCAGCAGCGCCCCGGACTTGGGTTTTTACGAGCAGTACTTC. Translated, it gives CASSAPDLGFYEQYF.

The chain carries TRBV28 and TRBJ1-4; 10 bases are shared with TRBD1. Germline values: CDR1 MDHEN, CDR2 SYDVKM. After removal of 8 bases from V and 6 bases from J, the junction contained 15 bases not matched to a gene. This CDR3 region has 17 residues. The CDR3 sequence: CASDRGGQGIADEKLFF. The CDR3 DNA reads TGTGCCAGCGATAGGGGGGGACAGGGGATAGCGGATGAAAAACTGTTTTTT.

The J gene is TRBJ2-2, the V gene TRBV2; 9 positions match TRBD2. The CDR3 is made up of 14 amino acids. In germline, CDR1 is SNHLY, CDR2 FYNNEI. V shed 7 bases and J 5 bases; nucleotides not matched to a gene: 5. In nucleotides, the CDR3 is TGTGCCAGCACACTAGCGGGTTTTACCGGGGAGCTGTTTTTT. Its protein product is CASTLAGFTGELFF.

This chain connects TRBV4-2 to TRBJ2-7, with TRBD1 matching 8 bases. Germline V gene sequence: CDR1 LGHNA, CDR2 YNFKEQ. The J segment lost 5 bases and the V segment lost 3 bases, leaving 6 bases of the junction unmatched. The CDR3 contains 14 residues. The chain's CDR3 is CASSHGQGIDEQYF. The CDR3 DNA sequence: TGTGCCAGCAGCCACGGACAGGGAATCGACGAGCAGTACTTC.

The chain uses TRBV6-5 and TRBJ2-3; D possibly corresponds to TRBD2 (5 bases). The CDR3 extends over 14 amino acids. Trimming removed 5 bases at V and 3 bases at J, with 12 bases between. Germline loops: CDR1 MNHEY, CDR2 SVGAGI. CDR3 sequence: CASSTRRGTDTQYF. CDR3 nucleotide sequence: TGTGCCAGCAGTACCCGCCGAGGGACAGATACGCAGTATTTT.

CDR3 protein: CASKRFRDTVDEQYF. In DNA, the CDR3 is TGTGCCAGCAAGAGATTCCGGGACACTGTTGACGAGCAGTACTTC. The chain recombines TRBV2 with TRBJ2-7, with D tentatively TRBD1 (6 bases). The CDR3 is 15 amino acids. V gave up 7 bases and J gave up 5 bases, with 21 bases separating them. In germline, CDR1 is SNHLY, CDR2 FYNNEI.

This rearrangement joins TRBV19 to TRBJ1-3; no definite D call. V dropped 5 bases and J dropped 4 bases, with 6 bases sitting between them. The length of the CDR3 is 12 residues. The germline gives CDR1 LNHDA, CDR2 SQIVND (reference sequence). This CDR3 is CASSLSGNTIYF. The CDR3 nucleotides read TGTGCCAGTAGTCTATCCGGAAACACCATATATTTT.

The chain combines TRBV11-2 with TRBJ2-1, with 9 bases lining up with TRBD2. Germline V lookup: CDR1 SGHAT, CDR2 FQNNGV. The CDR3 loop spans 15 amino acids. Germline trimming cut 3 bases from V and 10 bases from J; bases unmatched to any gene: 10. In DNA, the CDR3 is TGTGCCAGCAGCTTCGGAGGCGGGAGGGTTATGGAGCAGTTCTTC. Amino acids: CASSFGGGRVMEQFF.

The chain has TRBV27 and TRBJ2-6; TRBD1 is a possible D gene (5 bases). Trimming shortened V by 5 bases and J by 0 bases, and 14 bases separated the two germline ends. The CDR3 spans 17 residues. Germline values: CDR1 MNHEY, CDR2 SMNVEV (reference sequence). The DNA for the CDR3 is TGTGCCAGCAGTCCTCCCCTGACAGTCTCTGGGGCCAACGTCCTGACTTTC. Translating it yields CASSPPLTVSGANVLTF.

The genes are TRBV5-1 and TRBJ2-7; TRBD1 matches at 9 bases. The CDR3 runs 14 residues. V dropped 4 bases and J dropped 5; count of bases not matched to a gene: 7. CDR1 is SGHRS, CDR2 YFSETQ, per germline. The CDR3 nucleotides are TGCGCCAGCAGCGCGGGACAGGGAAGGAACGAGCAGTACTTC. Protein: CASSAGQGRNEQYF. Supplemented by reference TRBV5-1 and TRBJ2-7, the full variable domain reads KAGVTQTPRYLIKTRGQQVTLSCSPISGHRSVSWYQQTPGQGLQFLFEYFSETQRNKGNFPGRFSGRQFSNSRSEMNVSTLELGDSALYLCASSAGQGRNEQYFGPGTRLTVT.

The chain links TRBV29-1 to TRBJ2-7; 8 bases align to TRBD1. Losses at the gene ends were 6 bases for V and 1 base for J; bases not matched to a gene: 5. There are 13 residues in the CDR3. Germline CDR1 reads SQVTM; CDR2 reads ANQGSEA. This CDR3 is CSVLGQVSYEQYF. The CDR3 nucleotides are TGCAGCGTCCTGGGACAGGTATCCTACGAGCAGTACTTC.

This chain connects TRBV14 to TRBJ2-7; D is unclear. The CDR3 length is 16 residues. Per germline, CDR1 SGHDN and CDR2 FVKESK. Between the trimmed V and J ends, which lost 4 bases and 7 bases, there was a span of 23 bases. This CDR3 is CASSPILPVDTDEQYF. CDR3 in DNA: TGTGCCAGCAGCCCGATACTCCCGGTCGATACCGATGAGCAGTACTTC.

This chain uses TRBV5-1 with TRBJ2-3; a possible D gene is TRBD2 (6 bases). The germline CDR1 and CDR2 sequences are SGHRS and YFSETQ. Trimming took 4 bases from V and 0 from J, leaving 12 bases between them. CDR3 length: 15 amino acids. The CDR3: CASSDISGSTDTQYF. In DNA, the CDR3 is TGCGCCAGCAGCGATATTAGCGGAAGCACAGATACGCAGTATTTT.

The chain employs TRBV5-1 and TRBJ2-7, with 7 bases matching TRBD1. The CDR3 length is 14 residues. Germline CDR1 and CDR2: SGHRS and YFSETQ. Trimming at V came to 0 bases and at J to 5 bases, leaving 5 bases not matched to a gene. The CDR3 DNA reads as TGCGCCAGCAGCTTGGGCAACACAGGGGACGAGCAGTACTTC. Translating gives CASSLGNTGDEQYF.

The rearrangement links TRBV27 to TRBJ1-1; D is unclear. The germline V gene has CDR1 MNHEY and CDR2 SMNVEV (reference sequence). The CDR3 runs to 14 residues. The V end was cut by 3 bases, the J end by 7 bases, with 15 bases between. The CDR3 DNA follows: TGTGCCAGCAGTTTTGGGCAGTTCGCAGTTGAAGCTTTCTTT. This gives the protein CASSFGQFAVEAFF.

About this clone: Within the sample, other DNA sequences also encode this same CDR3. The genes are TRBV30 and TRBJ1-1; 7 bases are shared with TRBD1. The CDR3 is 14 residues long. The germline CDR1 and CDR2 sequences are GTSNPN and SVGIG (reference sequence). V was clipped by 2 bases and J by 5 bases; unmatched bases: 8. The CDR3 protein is CAWSFAGGNTEAFF. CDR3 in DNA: TGTGCCTGGAGTTTCGCAGGGGGGAATACTGAAGCTTTCTTT.

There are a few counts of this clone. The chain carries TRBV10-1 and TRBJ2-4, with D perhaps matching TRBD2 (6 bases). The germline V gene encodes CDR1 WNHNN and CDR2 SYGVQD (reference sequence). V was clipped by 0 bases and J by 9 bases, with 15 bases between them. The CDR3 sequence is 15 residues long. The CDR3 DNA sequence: TGCGCCAGCAGTGAGTCGTTTCAGGGAGGAGGCATTCAGTACTTC. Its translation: CASSESFQGGGIQYF.

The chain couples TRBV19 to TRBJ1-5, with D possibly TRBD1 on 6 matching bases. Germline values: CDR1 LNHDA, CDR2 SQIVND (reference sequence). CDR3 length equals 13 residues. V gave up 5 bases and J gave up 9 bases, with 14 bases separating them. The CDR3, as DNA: TGTGCCAGTAGTCCAGGGGCATGGCGGCCCCAGCATTTT. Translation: CASSPGAWRPQHF.

The chain's CDR3 is CASIRDSYNQPQHF. DNA of the CDR3: TGTGCCAGCATCCGCGACAGTTACAATCAGCCCCAGCATTTT. V usage is TRBV2 and J usage is TRBJ1-5; D perhaps matches TRBD1 (5 bases). Per germline, CDR1 SNHLY and CDR2 FYNNEI. CDR3 length equals 14 residues. Trimming took 7 bases from V and 3 from J, leaving 13 bases between them.

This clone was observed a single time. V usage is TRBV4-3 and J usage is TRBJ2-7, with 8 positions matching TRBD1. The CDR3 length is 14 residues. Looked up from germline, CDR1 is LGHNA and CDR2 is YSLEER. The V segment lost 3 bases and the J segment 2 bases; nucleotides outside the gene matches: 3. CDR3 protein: CASSHRTGPYEQYF. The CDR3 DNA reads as TGCGCCAGCAGCCACCGGACAGGGCCCTACGAGCAGTACTTC.

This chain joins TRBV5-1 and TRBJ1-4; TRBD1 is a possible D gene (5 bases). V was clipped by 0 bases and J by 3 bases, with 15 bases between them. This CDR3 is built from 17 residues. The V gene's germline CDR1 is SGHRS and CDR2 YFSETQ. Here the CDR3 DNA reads TGCGCCAGCAGCTTGGCCCTCCAGGGTCCGGCTAATGAAAAACTGTTTTTT. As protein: CASSLALQGPANEKLFF.